Following are 18 T cell receptor beta chains from one sample sequenced in a study of cytomegalovirus exposure and HLA in healthy donors. PCR primers comprised 60 Vbeta and 13 Jbeta primers. The method was immunoSEQ multiplex PCR; TCRdb's version includes in-frame clones alone and lacks a portion of them. The sample carries tens of thousands of clones, roughly 80% recorded once. Specimen: PBMCs. The receptors were sampled from a woman in her thirties or forties in good health and CMV-seronegative.

Concerning this clone: Other DNA sequences from this sample encode an identical CDR3 as well. The chain couples TRBV11-2 to TRBJ1-1; unclear D gene. Germline assignment: CDR1 SGHAT and CDR2 FQNNGV. The V end was cut by 5 bases, the J end by 8 bases, with 9 bases between. The CDR3 sequence is 11 residues long. As DNA, the CDR3 is TGTGCCAGCAGCCCCCGGGTCGAAGCTTTCTTT. Translating gives CASSPRVEAFF.

This clone has only a few counts. The rearrangement uses TRBV15 and TRBJ2-3; 7 bases fit TRBD2. CDR3 length: 15 residues. The ends lost 7 bases at V and 1 base at J; junction bases unmatched: 8. The germline V gene encodes CDR1 LNHNV and CDR2 YYDKDF (reference sequence). CDR3 region: CATTYGGSGTDTQYF. For the CDR3, the DNA is TGTGCCACCACCTACGGGGGGTCGGGCACAGATACGCAGTATTTT. The variable domain in full, with the rest retrieved from reference TRBV15 and TRBJ2-3, is DAMVIQNPRYQVTQFGKPVTLSCSQTLNHNVMYWYQQKSSQAPKLLFHYYDKDFNNEADTPDNFQSRRPNTSFCFLDIRSPGLGDTAMYLCATTYGGSGTDTQYFGPGTRLTVL.

This chain's CDR3 is CASSERGLGYTF. The CDR3 nucleotides read TGCGCCAGCAGTGAGCGTGGCCTCGGGTACACCTTC. The gene calls are TRBV10-1 and TRBJ1-2, with D hard to call. The length of the CDR3 is 12 residues. The germline V gene encodes CDR1 WNHNN and CDR2 SYGVQD (reference sequence). V was trimmed by 2 bases and J by 11 bases, leaving 12 bases between them.

With regard to this clone: The junction departs from germline at one end; a sequencing error may be responsible. V gene TRBV19 combines with J gene TRBJ2-7; 7 nucleotides agree with TRBD1. The length of the CDR3 is 16 residues. Germline assignment: CDR1 LNHDA and CDR2 SQIVND (reference sequence). The CDR3 protein is CAGSIGESHRGGEQYF. CDR3 bases: TGTGCCGGTAGTATAGGCGAATCGCACAGGGGTGGCGAGCAGTACTTC.

In its sample, this clone was seen a few times. J is TRBJ2-3 and V is TRBV27; 10 nucleotides agree with TRBD2. The V gene end was trimmed by 3 bases and the J gene end by 4 bases; junction bases not matched to a gene: 16. CDR3 length: 19 residues. Germline CDR1 is MNHEY and CDR2 is SMNVEV (reference sequence). Here the CDR3 reads CASSFRGSSGSIVADTQYF. The CDR3 DNA follows: TGTGCCAGCAGTTTTAGAGGGTCTAGCGGGAGTATTGTGGCAGATACGCAGTATTTT.

This clone has just a few counts. The CDR3 bases are TGTGCCAGCAGTGACAGATTATTACGAGGCTACACCTTC. Translated: CASSDRLLRGYTF. The rearrangement links TRBV2 to TRBJ1-2; the D is unclear. Looked up from germline, CDR1 is SNHLY and CDR2 is FYNNEI. With 3 bases removed from V and 8 bases from J, the gap between germline ends came to 13 bases. This CDR3 is 13 amino acids long.

This clone has just one count. The gene calls are TRBV30 and TRBJ1-1; D is unclear. V dropped 0 bases and J dropped 0 bases, with 11 bases sitting between them. Germline CDR1 is GTSNPN and CDR2 is SVGIG (reference sequence). This CDR3 region has 15 residues. CDR3 region: CAWSVQTGMNTEAFF. Here the CDR3 DNA reads TGTGCCTGGAGTGTACAGACGGGGATGAACACTGAAGCTTTCTTT.

V gene TRBV7-9 combines with J gene TRBJ2-2, with D perhaps matching TRBD1 (7 bases). V was clipped by 2 bases and J by 5 bases, with 12 bases between them. Per germline, CDR1 SEHNR and CDR2 FQNEAQ (reference sequence). This CDR3 contains 15 residues. CDR3 nucleotides: TGTGCCAGCAGCTTATCAGGGGGGAGGACCGGGGAGCTGTTTTTT. Amino acid sequence: CASSLSGGRTGELFF.

With regard to this clone: At one boundary the junction diverges from the germline segment, which might be a read error. This chain links TRBV7-7 with TRBJ2-2; 8 nucleotides align to TRBD1. The CDR3 contains 17 residues. Germline CDR1 reads SSHAT; CDR2 reads FNYEAQ (reference sequence). The CDR3 nucleotides are TGTGCTAGCAGCTTGGGGTTAGACAGGGGTATGACCGGGGAGCTGTTTTTT. Its translation: CASSLGLDRGMTGELFF. Full variable domain (remainder filled in from reference TRBV7-7 and TRBJ2-2): GAGVSQSPRYKVTKRGQDVTLRCDPISSHATLYWYQQALGQGPEFLTYFNYEAQPDKSGLPSDRFSAERPEGSISTLTIQRTEQRDSAMYRCASSLGLDRGMTGELFFGEGSRLTVL.

The chain carries TRBV23-1 and TRBJ2-2; no reliable D call. TRBV23-1 is recorded as an ORF, its role being uncertain. The CDR3 consists of 17 residues. V lost 7 bases and J 8 bases, leaving 26 bases between the germline ends. This CDR3 is CASNTRWAGQRCGELFF. Written as DNA, the CDR3 is TGCGCCAGCAATACAAGGTGGGCCGGCCAGAGATGTGGGGAGCTGTTTTTT.

The genes are TRBV5-1 and TRBJ2-2; 8 bases are shared with TRBD2. The V gene's germline CDR1 is SGHRS and CDR2 YFSETQ. The V and J ends lost 4 bases and 3 bases, in that order; junction bases with no gene match: 5. The CDR3 consists of 15 residues. The CDR3 region is CASSPREGDTGELFF. CDR3 nucleotide sequence: TGCGCCAGCAGCCCCCGGGAGGGGGACACCGGGGAGCTGTTTTTT.

In DNA form, the CDR3 reads TGTGCCAGCAGCGTAGGTCTAGCGGGTGGAGAGACCCAGTACTTC. Protein product: CASSVGLAGGETQYF. The J gene is TRBJ2-5, the V gene TRBV9, with TRBD2 matching over 8 bases. V lost 0 bases, J lost 4 bases, and 5 bases stayed unmatched. The CDR3 is 15 residues long. Germline CDR1 SGDLS, CDR2 YYNGEE.

The chain uses TRBV7-2 and TRBJ2-1; D possibly corresponds to TRBD2 (5 bases). This CDR3 region has 14 residues. CDR1 and CDR2 (germline): SGHTA, FQGNSA. V was pared by 2 bases and J by 6 bases, with 11 bases between. The DNA of the CDR3 is TGTGCCAGCAGCTTAACCGGACTCATCAATGAGCAGTTCTTC. Its translation: CASSLTGLINEQFF.

This chain connects TRBV7-9 to TRBJ1-4; the D gene is possibly TRBD1 (6 bases). From germline, CDR1 is SEHNR and CDR2 FQNEAQ (reference sequence). Trimming removed 7 bases from V and 7 bases from J, with 19 bases in between. The CDR3 spans 15 residues. The DNA for the CDR3 is TGTGCCAGCACCTCTCCGGGGGGCGGTTTTGAAAAACTGTTTTTT. Its protein is CASTSPGGGFEKLFF.

This rearrangement joins TRBV19 to TRBJ2-7, with 9 bases that match TRBD1. J gave up 9 bases and V 4 bases, and 7 bases lay outside the gene matches. The CDR3 spans 13 residues. Germline lookup yields CDR1 LNHDA and CDR2 SQIVND (reference sequence). The CDR3 DNA follows: TGTGCCAGTAGTAGCGGACAGGGGAATGGGCAGTACTTC. Translated, it gives CASSSGQGNGQYF.

The DNA of the CDR3 is TGTGCCAGCAGCCCAGACAGGGCGTATGAGCAGTTCTTC. Protein product: CASSPDRAYEQFF. The gene calls are TRBV11-2 and TRBJ2-1; 7 nucleotides match TRBD1. With 5 bases clipped from V and 8 bases from J, the junction kept 6 bases outside the gene matches. The CDR3 contains 13 residues. Germline CDR1 reads SGHAT; CDR2 reads FQNNGV.

The chain couples TRBV4-1 to TRBJ1-5, with 10 bases that match TRBD1. V shed 2 bases, J shed 6 bases, and the junction held 4 bases outside the gene matches. CDR1 is MGHRA, CDR2 YSYEKL, per germline. CDR3 size: 15 residues. The CDR3 is CASSQPGQGFQPQHF. In DNA form, the CDR3 reads TGCGCCAGCAGCCAACCGGGACAGGGGTTTCAGCCCCAGCATTTT.

The genes are TRBV2 and TRBJ2-7, with 8 bases aligning to TRBD1. Germline V gives CDR1 SNHLY, CDR2 FYNNEI. CDR3 length equals 13 residues. V lost 10 bases and J lost 2; bases outside the gene matches: 7. This CDR3 reads CATTGTGTYEQYF. The CDR3 bases are TGTGCCACCACCGGGACAGGCACCTACGAGCAGTACTTC.